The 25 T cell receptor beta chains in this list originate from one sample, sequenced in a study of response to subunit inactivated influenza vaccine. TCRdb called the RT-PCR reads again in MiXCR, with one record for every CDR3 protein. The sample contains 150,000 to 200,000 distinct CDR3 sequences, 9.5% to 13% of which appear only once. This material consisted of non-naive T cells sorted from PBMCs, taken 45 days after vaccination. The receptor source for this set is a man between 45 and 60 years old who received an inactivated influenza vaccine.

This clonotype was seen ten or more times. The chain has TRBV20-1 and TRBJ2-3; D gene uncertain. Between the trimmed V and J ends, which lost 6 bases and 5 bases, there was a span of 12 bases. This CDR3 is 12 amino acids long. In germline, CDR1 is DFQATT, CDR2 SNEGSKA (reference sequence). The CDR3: CSAVGNGDTQYF. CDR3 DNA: TGCAGTGCCGTCGGAAATGGAGATACGCAGTATTTT.

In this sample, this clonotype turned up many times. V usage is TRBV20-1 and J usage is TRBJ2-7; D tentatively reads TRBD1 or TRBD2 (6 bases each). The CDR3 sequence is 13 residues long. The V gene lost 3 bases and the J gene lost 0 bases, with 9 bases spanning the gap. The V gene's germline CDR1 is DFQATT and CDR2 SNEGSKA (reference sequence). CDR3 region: CSASGGHSYEQYF. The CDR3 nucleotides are TGCAGTGCTAGCGGGGGCCACTCCTACGAGCAGTACTTC.

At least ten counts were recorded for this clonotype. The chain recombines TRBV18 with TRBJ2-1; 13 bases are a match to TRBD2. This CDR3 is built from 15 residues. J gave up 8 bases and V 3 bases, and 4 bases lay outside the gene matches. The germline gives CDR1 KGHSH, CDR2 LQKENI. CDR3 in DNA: TGTGCCAGCTCACCGGGACTAGCGGGGAGGGATGAGCAGTTCTTC. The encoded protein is CASSPGLAGRDEQFF.

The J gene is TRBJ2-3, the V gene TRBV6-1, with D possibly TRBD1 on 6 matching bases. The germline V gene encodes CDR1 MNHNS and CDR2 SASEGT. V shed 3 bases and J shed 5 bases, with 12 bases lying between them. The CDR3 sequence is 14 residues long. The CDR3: CASSDQGWEDTQYF. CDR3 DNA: TGTGCCAGCAGTGACCAGGGGTGGGAAGATACGCAGTATTTT.

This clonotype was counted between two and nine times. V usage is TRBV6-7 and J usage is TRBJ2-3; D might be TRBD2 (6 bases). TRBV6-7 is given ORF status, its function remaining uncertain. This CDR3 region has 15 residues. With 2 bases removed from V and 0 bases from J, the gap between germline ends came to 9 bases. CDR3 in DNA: TGTGCCAGCAGTTACGCTGGGGGGAGCACAGATACGCAGTATTTT. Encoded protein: CASSYAGGSTDTQYF.

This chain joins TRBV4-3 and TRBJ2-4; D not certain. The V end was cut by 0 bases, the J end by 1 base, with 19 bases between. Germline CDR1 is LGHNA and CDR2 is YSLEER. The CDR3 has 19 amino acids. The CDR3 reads CASSQETPKRALAKNIQYF. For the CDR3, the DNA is TGCGCCAGCAGCCAAGAAACCCCCAAACGTGCGTTGGCCAAAAACATTCAGTACTTC.

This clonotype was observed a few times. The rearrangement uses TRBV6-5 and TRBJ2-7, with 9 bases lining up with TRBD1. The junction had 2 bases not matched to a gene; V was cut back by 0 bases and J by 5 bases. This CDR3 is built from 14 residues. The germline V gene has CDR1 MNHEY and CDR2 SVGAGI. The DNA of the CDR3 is TGTGCCAGCAGTTACTCGGACAGGGGCCACGAGCAGTACTTC. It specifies CASSYSDRGHEQYF.

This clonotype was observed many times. The DNA for the CDR3 is TGCAGCGTTGAGGAGGGTATAGGCACTGAAGCTTTCTTT. This sequence encodes CSVEEGIGTEAFF. The gene calls are TRBV29-1 and TRBJ1-1; D ambiguous. V shed 3 bases and J shed 4 bases, with 12 bases lying between them. This CDR3 has 13 residues. CDR1 and CDR2 (germline): SQVTM, ANQGSEA.

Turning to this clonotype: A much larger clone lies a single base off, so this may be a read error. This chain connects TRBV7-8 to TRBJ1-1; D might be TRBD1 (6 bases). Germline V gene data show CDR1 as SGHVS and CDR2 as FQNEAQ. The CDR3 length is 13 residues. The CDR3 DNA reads TGTGCCAGCAGCTATGGACAGAACACTGAAGCTTTATTT. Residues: CASSYGQNTEALF. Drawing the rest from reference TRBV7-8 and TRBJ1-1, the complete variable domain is GAGVSQSPRYKVAKRGQDVALRCDPISGHVSLFWYQQALGQGPEFLTYFQNEAQLDKSGLPSDRFFAERPEGSVSTLKIQRTQQEDSAVYLCASSYGQNTEALFGQGTRLTVV.

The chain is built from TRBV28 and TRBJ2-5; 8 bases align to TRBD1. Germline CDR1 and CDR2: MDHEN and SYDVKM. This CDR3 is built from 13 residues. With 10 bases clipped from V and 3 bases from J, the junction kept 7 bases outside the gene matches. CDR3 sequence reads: CAISPDREETQYF. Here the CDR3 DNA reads TGTGCCATCAGCCCGGACAGGGAAGAGACCCAGTACTTC.

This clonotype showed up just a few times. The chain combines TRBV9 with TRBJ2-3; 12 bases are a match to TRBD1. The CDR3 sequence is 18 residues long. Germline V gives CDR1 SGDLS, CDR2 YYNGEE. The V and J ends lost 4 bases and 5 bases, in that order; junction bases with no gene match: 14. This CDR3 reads CASSPHPAGTGGQDTQYF. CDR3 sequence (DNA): TGTGCCAGCAGCCCTCACCCTGCCGGGACAGGGGGCCAAGATACGCAGTATTTT.

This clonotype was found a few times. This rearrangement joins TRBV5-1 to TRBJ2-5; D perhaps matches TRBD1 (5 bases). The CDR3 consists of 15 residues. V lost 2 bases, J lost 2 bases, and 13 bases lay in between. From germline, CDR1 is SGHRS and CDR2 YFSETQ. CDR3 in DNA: TGCGCCAGCAGCTTAACAATAGGGGCTCAAGAGACCCAGTACTTC. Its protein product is CASSLTIGAQETQYF.

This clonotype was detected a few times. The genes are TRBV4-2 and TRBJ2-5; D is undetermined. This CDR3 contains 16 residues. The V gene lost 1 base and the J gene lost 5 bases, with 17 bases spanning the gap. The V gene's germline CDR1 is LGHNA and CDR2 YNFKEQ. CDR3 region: CASSQGSKPDGETQYF. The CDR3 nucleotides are TGTGCCAGCAGCCAAGGAAGCAAGCCCGACGGGGAGACCCAGTACTTC.

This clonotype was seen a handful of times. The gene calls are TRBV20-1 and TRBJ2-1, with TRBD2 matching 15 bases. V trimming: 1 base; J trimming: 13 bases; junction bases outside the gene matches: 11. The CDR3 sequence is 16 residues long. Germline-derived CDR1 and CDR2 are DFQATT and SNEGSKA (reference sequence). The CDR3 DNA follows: TGCAGTGCTAGAGCGGGGACTAGCGGGGGGTCCTCCCCCCAGTTCTTC. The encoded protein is CSARAGTSGGSSPQFF.

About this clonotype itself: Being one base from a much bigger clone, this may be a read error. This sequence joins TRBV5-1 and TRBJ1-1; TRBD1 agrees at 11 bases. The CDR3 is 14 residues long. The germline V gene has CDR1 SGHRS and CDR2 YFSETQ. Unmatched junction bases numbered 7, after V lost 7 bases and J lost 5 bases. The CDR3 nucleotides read TGCGCCAGCTGCGGGGGACAGGGGGGAACTGAAGCTTTCTTT. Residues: CASCGGQGGTEAFF. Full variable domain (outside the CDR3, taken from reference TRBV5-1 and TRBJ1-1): KAGVTQTPRYLIKTRGQQVTLSCSPISGHRSVSWYQQTPGQGLQFLFEYFSETQRNKGNFPGRFSGRQFSNSRSEMNVSTLELGDSALYLCASCGGQGGTEAFFGQGTRLTVV.

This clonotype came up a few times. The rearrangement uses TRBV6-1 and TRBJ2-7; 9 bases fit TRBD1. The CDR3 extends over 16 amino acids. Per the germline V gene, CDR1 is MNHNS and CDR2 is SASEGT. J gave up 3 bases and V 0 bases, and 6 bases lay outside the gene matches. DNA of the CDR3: TGTGCCAGCAGTGAAGCTACCGGGACAGGGATCTACGAGCAGTACTTC. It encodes CASSEATGTGIYEQYF.

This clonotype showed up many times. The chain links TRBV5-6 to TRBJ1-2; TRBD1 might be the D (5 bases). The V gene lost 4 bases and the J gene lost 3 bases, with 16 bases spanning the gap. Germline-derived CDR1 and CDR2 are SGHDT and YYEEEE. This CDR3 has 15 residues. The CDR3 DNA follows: TGTGCCAGCAGCCGAGGGCAGGGACGGGACTATGGCTACACCTTC. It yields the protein CASSRGQGRDYGYTF.

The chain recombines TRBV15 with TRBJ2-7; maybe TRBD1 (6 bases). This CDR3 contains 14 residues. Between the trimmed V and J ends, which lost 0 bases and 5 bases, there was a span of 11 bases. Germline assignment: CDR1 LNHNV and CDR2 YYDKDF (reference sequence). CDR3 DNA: TGTGCCACCAGCAGAGACAGGGGAATTAACGAGCAGTACTTC. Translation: CATSRDRGINEQYF.

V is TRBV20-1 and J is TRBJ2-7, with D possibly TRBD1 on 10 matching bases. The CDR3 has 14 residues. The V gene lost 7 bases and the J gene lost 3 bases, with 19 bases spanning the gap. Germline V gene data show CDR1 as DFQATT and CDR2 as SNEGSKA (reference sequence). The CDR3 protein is CSGRGGTGVYEQYF. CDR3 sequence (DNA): TGCAGTGGGCGGGGGGGGACAGGGGTCTACGAGCAGTACTTC.

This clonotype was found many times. DNA of the CDR3: TGCGCCAGCAGCCCGAGTTTCACAGGGGGAATCAATCAGCCCCAGCATTTT. It specifies CASSPSFTGGINQPQHF. This chain joins TRBV4-1 and TRBJ1-5, with 8 bases matching TRBD1. The V gene end was trimmed by 4 bases and the J gene end by 3 bases; junction bases not matched to a gene: 11. The germline V gene has CDR1 MGHRA and CDR2 YSYEKL. This CDR3 comprises 17 residues.

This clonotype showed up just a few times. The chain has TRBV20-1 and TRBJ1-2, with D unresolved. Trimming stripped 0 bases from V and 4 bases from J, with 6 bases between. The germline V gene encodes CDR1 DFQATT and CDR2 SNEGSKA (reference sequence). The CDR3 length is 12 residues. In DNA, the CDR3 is TGCAGTGCTAGAGATAGATCCTATGGCTACACCTTC. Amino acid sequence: CSARDRSYGYTF.

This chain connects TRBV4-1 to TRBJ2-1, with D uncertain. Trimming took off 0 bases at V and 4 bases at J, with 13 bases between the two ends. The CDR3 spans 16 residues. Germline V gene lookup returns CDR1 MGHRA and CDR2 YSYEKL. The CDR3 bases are TGCGCCAGCAGCCAAGACGTTGGAAACAGTTACAATGAGCAGTTCTTC. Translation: CASSQDVGNSYNEQFF.

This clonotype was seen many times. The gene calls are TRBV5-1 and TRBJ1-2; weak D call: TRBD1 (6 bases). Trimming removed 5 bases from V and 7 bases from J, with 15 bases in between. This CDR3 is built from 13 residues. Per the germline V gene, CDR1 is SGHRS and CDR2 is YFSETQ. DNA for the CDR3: TGCGCCAGCAGTCCTCGGGGGCCGGGTGGCTACACCTTC. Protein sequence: CASSPRGPGGYTF. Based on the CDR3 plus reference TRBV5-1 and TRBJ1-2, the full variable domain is KAGVTQTPRYLIKTRGQQVTLSCSPISGHRSVSWYQQTPGQGLQFLFEYFSETQRNKGNFPGRFSGRQFSNSRSEMNVSTLELGDSALYLCASSPRGPGGYTFGSGTRLTVV.

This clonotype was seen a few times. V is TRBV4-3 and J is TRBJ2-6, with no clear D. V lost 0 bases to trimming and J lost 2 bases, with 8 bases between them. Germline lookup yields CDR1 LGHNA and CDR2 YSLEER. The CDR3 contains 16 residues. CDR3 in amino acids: CASSQEIRAGANVLTF. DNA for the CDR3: TGCGCCAGCAGCCAAGAGATCCGGGCTGGGGCCAACGTCCTGACTTTC.

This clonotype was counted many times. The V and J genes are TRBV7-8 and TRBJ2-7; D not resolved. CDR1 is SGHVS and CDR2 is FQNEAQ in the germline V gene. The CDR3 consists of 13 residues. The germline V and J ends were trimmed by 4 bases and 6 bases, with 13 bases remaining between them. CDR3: CASSSQELSEQYF. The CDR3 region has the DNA TGTGCCAGCAGCTCACAAGAATTAAGCGAGCAGTACTTC. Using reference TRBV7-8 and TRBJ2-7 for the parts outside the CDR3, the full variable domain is GAGVSQSPRYKVAKRGQDVALRCDPISGHVSLFWYQQALGQGPEFLTYFQNEAQLDKSGLPSDRFFAERPEGSVSTLKIQRTQQEDSAVYLCASSSQELSEQYFGPGTRLTVT.